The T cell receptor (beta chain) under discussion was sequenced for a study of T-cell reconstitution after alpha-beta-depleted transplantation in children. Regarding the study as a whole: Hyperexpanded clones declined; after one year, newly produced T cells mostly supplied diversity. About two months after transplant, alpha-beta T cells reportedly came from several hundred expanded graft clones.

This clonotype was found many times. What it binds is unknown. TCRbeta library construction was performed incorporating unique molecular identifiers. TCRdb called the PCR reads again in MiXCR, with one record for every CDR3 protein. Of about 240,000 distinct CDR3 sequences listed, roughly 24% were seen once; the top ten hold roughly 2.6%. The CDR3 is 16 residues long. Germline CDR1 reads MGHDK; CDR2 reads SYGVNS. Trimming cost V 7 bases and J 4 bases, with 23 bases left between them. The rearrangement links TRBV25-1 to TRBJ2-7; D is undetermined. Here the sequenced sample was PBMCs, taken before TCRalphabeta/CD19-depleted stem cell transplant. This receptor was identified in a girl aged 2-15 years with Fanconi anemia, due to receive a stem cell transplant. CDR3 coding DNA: TGTGCCAGCAATTGTTCCAGGTGGGGAAGGATTTACGAGCAGTACTTC. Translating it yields CASNCSRWGRIYEQYF.